The 14 T cell receptor beta chains below were found in one sample sequenced in a study of Ad26.COV2.S vaccination and SARS-CoV-2 variants. Libraries were prepared by immunoSEQ multiplex PCR; TCRdb keeps only in-frame clonotypes and omits some of them. The data show roughly 350,000 clones, 80% to 90% seen once. Treatment in this sample: some 20 received Ad26.COV2.S at low or high dose, single or two shots; several received placebo; per-sample allocation not given. Collection of samples fell on day 63 after the first vaccine or placebo injection. Sequenced here: peripheral blood, sampled in a trial of Ad26.COV2.S vaccine versus placebo. The source of these receptors is a person aged 18-60 years who received the Ad26.COV2.S COVID-19 vaccine or a placebo.

This clone occurred once. This chain joins TRBV30 and TRBJ2-7; 10 nucleotides agree with TRBD2. The CDR3 consists of 15 residues. The germline V gene has CDR1 GTSNPN and CDR2 SVGIG (reference sequence). With V trimmed by 3 bases and J by 0 bases, 5 bases remained unmatched. CDR3 region: CAWSILAGYSYEQYF. The CDR3 DNA follows: TGTGCCTGGAGCATACTAGCGGGATACTCCTACGAGCAGTACTTC. Variable domain in full (rest from reference TRBV30 and TRBJ2-7): SQTIHQWPATLVQPVGSPLSLECTVEGTSNPNLYWYRQAAGRGLQLLFYSVGIGQISSEVPQNLSASRPQDRQFILSSKKLLLSDSGFYLCAWSILAGYSYEQYFGPGTRLTVT.

The chain combines TRBV20-1 with TRBJ2-7; D uncertain. Trimming removed 6 bases from V and 1 base from J, with 7 bases in between. The CDR3 runs to 11 residues. Germline CDR1 and CDR2: DFQATT and SNEGSKA (reference sequence). The chain's CDR3 is CSAEVSYEQYF. The DNA of the CDR3 is TGCAGTGCCGAGGTTTCCTACGAGCAGTACTTC.

The CDR3 protein is CASSLRFRDEQYF. Written as DNA, the CDR3 is TGTGCCAGCAGTTTAAGATTTAGGGACGAGCAGTACTTC. The chain joins TRBV12-3 or TRBV12-4 to TRBJ2-7; no reliable D call. The CDR3 runs 13 residues. With 2 bases removed from V and 5 bases from J, the gap between germline ends came to 10 bases.

The V gene is TRBV6-5, the J gene TRBJ2-7; 7 bases map to TRBD1. Germline V gene data show CDR1 as MNHEY and CDR2 as SVGAGI. After removal of 6 bases from V and 6 bases from J, the junction contained 8 bases not matched to a gene. This CDR3 region has 13 residues. The CDR3 coding sequence is TGTGCCAGCAGGCAAGGACAGGTCTTCGAGCAGTACTTC. As protein: CASRQGQVFEQYF.

The V call is TRBV19, the J call TRBJ1-5, with a tentative D call TRBD1 (5 bases). The CDR3 is 13 amino acids. CDR1 is LNHDA, CDR2 SQIVND, per germline (reference sequence). The germline V and J ends were trimmed by 6 bases and 7 bases, with 13 bases remaining between them. CDR3 in DNA: TGTGCCAGTAGCGACAGCCTGGGGCAGCCCCAGCATTTT. Protein: CASSDSLGQPQHF.

The gene calls are TRBV5-1 and TRBJ2-7, with 9 bases that match TRBD1. Germline CDR1 SGHRS, CDR2 YFSETQ. The junction had 4 bases not matched to a gene; V was cut back by 3 bases and J by 6 bases. This CDR3 comprises 13 residues. The CDR3 DNA reads TGCGCCAGCAGCTCGGGACAGGGAGCCGAGCAGTACTTC. It translates to CASSSGQGAEQYF. The full variable domain, in which reference TRBV5-1 and TRBJ2-7 provide the parts outside the CDR3, is KAGVTQTPRYLIKTRGQQVTLSCSPISGHRSVSWYQQTPGQGLQFLFEYFSETQRNKGNFPGRFSGRQFSNSRSEMNVSTLELGDSALYLCASSSGQGAEQYFGPGTRLTVT.

The V gene is TRBV12-3 or TRBV12-4, the J gene TRBJ1-1; D unresolved. V dropped 1 base and J dropped 7 bases, with 4 bases sitting between them. The CDR3 is 11 residues long. CDR3 DNA: TGTGCCAGCAGTTTAGTTGGTGAAGCTTTCTTT. Residues: CASSLVGEAFF.

This chain joins TRBV25-1 and TRBJ1-4; the D gene is possibly TRBD1 (5 bases). Germline CDR1 reads MGHDK; CDR2 reads SYGVNS. V shed 2 bases and J shed 4 bases, with 8 bases lying between them. This CDR3 is built from 14 residues. CDR3 sequence: CASSEDRNNEKLFF. The DNA of the CDR3 is TGTGCCAGCAGTGAAGACAGAAATAATGAAAAACTGTTTTTT.

This sequence joins TRBV29-1 and TRBJ2-3; 7 nucleotides align to TRBD1. This CDR3 has 13 residues. With V trimmed by 4 bases and J by 6 bases, 7 bases remained unmatched. Germline lookup yields CDR1 SQVTM and CDR2 ANQGSEA. The CDR3 sequence is CSVADRVVDTQYF. DNA of the CDR3: TGCAGCGTTGCCGACAGGGTAGTTGATACGCAGTATTTT.

This clone appeared a single time. The chain uses TRBV30 and TRBJ1-2, with 7 bases lining up with TRBD1. This CDR3 has 15 residues. Germline loops: CDR1 GTSNPN, CDR2 SVGIG (reference sequence). J gave up 3 bases and V 0 bases, and 7 bases lay outside the gene matches. CDR3 residues: CAWSVGQAGDYGYTF. CDR3 DNA: TGTGCCTGGAGTGTAGGACAGGCTGGGGACTATGGCTACACCTTC.

J is TRBJ2-3 and V is TRBV30; 9 nucleotides line up with TRBD2. The V gene end was trimmed by 5 bases and the J gene end by 1 base; junction bases not matched to a gene: 4. The CDR3 covers 14 residues. Germline CDR1 and CDR2: GTSNPN and SVGIG (reference sequence). CDR3 region: CAWDSSGGTDTQYF. The CDR3 DNA follows: TGTGCCTGGGACTCTAGCGGGGGCACAGATACGCAGTATTTT.

V gene TRBV18 combines with J gene TRBJ2-2, with 9 bases that match TRBD1. The CDR3 sequence is 16 residues long. Germline CDR1 and CDR2: KGHSH and LQKENI. Unmatched junction bases numbered 8, after V lost 5 bases and J lost 4 bases. CDR3 sequence reads: CASSATGTGFTGELFF. The CDR3 DNA is TGTGCCAGCTCAGCAACCGGGACAGGGTTCACCGGGGAGCTGTTTTTT.

This chain joins TRBV6-5 and TRBJ1-1, with 7 nucleotides matching TRBD1. The CDR3 is 13 residues long. CDR1 and CDR2 from the germline V gene are MNHEY and SVGAGI. J lost 4 bases, V lost 6 bases, and 5 bases had no gene match. CDR3 nucleotides: TGTGCCAGCAGCGACAGGGCGGGCACTGAAGCTTTCTTT. It specifies CASSDRAGTEAFF.

As regards this clone: At one of its ends the junction is not consistent with the germline gene, which may arise from a read error. CDR3 in amino acids: CASSFEGGETQYF. For the CDR3, the DNA is TGTGCTAGCAGCTTCGAGGGAGGGGAGACCCAGTACTTC. This chain uses TRBV7-7 with TRBJ2-5; 7 positions match TRBD2. This CDR3 spans 13 amino acids. Germline CDR1 reads SSHAT; CDR2 reads FNYEAQ (reference sequence). Together with reference TRBV7-7 and TRBJ2-5, the CDR3 gives the full variable domain: GAGVSQSPRYKVTKRGQDVTLRCDPISSHATLYWYQQALGQGPEFLTYFNYEAQPDKSGLPSDRFSAERPEGSISTLTIQRTEQRDSAMYRCASSFEGGETQYFGPGTRLLVL.